The sequence of this TCR beta chain was determined in a study of cytomegalovirus exposure and HLA in healthy donors. At sampling all donors were nominally healthy, likely with unrecorded immune exposures. The PCR had 60 Vbeta and 13 Jbeta primers. TCRdb's copy holds only in-frame clones and misses some; the assay was immunoSEQ multiplex PCR. The sample's table shows more than 75,000 clones. The clonotype comes from a man aged 45-60 years in good health and CMV-seropositive. What was sequenced was PBMCs.

CDR3 amino acids: CASSLQVTVTYEQYF. CDR3 in DNA: TGTGCCAGCAGCTTACAAGTGACAGTTACCTACGAGCAGTACTTC. V usage is TRBV7-2 and J usage is TRBJ2-7, with D perhaps matching TRBD1 (5 bases). Trimming shortened V by 2 bases and J by 2 bases, and 13 bases separated the two germline ends. Germline values: CDR1 SGHTA, CDR2 FQGNSA. This CDR3 region has 15 residues.